Below, 29 T cell receptor beta chains from the same sample are listed, as sequenced in a study of STAT5B mutations in CD4+ large granular lymphocyte leukemia. TCRdb's table, derived via immunoSEQ multiplex PCR, lists solely in-frame clones and lacks some. Counted here are tens of thousands of clones, about two thirds occurring once; the ten biggest clones make up 1.5% to 2%. Sequenced input: CD4+ T cells from blood buffy coats. These receptors originate from a human donor in good health.

J is TRBJ2-5 and V is TRBV5-4; 11 positions match TRBD2. The germline CDR1 and CDR2 sequences are SGHNT and YYREEE (reference sequence). Unmatched junction bases numbered 17, after V lost 4 bases and J lost 3 bases. The CDR3 has 19 amino acids. The CDR3 region is CASSPVPGLAAGAKETQYF. The CDR3 DNA reads as TGTGCCAGCAGCCCAGTCCCGGGACTAGCGGCAGGGGCAAAAGAGACCCAGTACTTC.

V gene TRBV19 combines with J gene TRBJ2-7, with no clear D. This CDR3 has 13 amino acids. Trimming cost V 5 bases and J 6 bases, with 14 bases left between them. Germline-derived CDR1 and CDR2 are LNHDA and SQIVND (reference sequence). The DNA for the CDR3 is TGTGCCAGTAGTCTTTATATACTCGCCGAGCAGTACTTC. Translation: CASSLYILAEQYF.

The chain combines TRBV6-6 with TRBJ1-2; D unresolved. CDR1 and CDR2 from the germline V gene are MNHNY and SVGAGI (reference sequence). The V gene lost 5 bases and the J gene lost 3 bases, with 13 bases spanning the gap. This CDR3 has 14 amino acids. CDR3 sequence reads: CASSHGIPYYGYTF. CDR3 bases: TGTGCCAGCAGTCACGGGATCCCTTACTATGGCTACACCTTC.

This clone came up a few times. This chain connects TRBV5-1 to TRBJ2-3; 9 nucleotides align to TRBD2. The CDR3 contains 15 residues. J gave up 4 bases and V 0 bases, and 3 bases lay outside the gene matches. Germline loops: CDR1 SGHRS, CDR2 YFSETQ. The CDR3 DNA sequence: TGCGCCAGCAGCTTGGGGGCGGGGGGGCCAGATACGCAGTATTTT. Amino acids: CASSLGAGGPDTQYF.

The CDR3: CASSYSDPGQGYEQYF. The DNA of the CDR3 is TGTGCCAGCAGTTACTCCGACCCCGGACAGGGCTACGAGCAGTACTTC. The rearrangement uses TRBV6-5 and TRBJ2-7, with 8 nucleotides matching TRBD1. Germline V lookup: CDR1 MNHEY, CDR2 SVGAGI. This CDR3 contains 16 residues. V lost 0 bases to trimming and J lost 3 bases; unmatched junction nucleotides: 7.

The V and J genes are TRBV4-1 and TRBJ1-5, with 7 bases that match TRBD1. The CDR3 extends over 15 amino acids. Germline V gene lookup returns CDR1 MGHRA and CDR2 YSYEKL. The V gene end was trimmed by 4 bases and the J gene end by 3 bases; junction bases not matched to a gene: 6. In DNA form, the CDR3 reads TGCGCCAGCAGCCCCTCGGGACAGCCCAATCAGCCCCAGCATTTT. Translated: CASSPSGQPNQPQHF.

This chain's CDR3 is CASRRASGGGIDNEQFF. Here the CDR3 DNA reads TGTGCCAGCAGGCGGGCTAGCGGGGGAGGTATAGACAATGAGCAGTTCTTC. The J gene is TRBJ2-1, the V gene TRBV11-3; 10 nucleotides align to TRBD2. The CDR3 spans 17 residues. The J segment lost 5 bases and the V segment lost 6 bases, leaving 13 bases of the junction unmatched. CDR1 SGHNT and CDR2 YENEEA come from the germline V gene.

V is TRBV27 and J is TRBJ2-3; 10 bases agree with TRBD2. There are 16 residues in the CDR3. V was pared by 5 bases and J by 0 bases, with 5 bases of the junction left unmatched. From germline, CDR1 is MNHEY and CDR2 SMNVEV (reference sequence). CDR3 nucleotide sequence: TGTGCCAGCAGTACCCTACTAGCGGGAAGCACAGATACGCAGTATTTT. Translating gives CASSTLLAGSTDTQYF.

This clone was detected only a few times. The rearrangement links TRBV18 to TRBJ1-5; TRBD1 might be the D (6 bases). Trimming removed 3 bases from V and 1 base from J, with 10 bases in between. Germline lookup yields CDR1 KGHSH and CDR2 LQKENI. The CDR3 totals 15 residues. The CDR3 spells CASSPGGASNQPQHF. CDR3 DNA sequence: TGTGCCAGCTCACCTGGGGGGGCGAGCAATCAGCCCCAGCATTTT.

The V call is TRBV5-8, the J call TRBJ1-3; no clear D. The germline V gene has CDR1 SGHTS and CDR2 YDEGEE. The ends were cut back, 4 bases at V and 1 base at J, with 9 bases in the middle. The CDR3 loop spans 14 amino acids. The CDR3 is CASSPVVSGNTIYF. The CDR3 DNA sequence: TGTGCCAGCAGCCCCGTAGTGTCTGGAAACACCATATATTTT.

The sample holds one count of this clone. The chain is built from TRBV28 and TRBJ2-5, with TRBD2 identical over 9 bases. The germline gives CDR1 MDHEN, CDR2 SYDVKM. The V and J ends lost 6 bases and 0 bases, in that order; junction bases with no gene match: 5. This CDR3 is 15 amino acids long. DNA of the CDR3: TGTGCCAGCAGACCGACTAGCGGAAACCAAGAGACCCAGTACTTC. It encodes CASRPTSGNQETQYF.

The chain combines TRBV12-2 with TRBJ1-6. TRBV12-2 is flagged as a pseudogene. CDR3 length equals 13 residues. CDR3 sequence (DNA): TGTGCAAGTCGCTTCCGGGAAAATTCACCCCTCCACTTT. It specifies CASRFRENSPLHF.

In its sample, this clone was seen once. The chain has TRBV6-6 and TRBJ1-4; 9 bases match TRBD1. J lost 11 bases, V lost 6 bases, and 10 bases had no gene match. The germline V gene has CDR1 MNHNY and CDR2 SVGAGI (reference sequence). CDR3 size: 14 residues. CDR3 nucleotide sequence: TGTGCCAGCAGGGAACAGGGGGCGGAAAGGAAACTGTTTTTT. Its protein is CASREQGAERKLFF.

This CDR3 is CASSYSRTSGETQYF. The DNA for the CDR3 is TGTGCCAGCAGTTACTCGAGGACTAGCGGTGAGACCCAGTACTTC. V gene TRBV6-6 combines with J gene TRBJ2-5, with 10 bases identical to TRBD2. The CDR3 is made up of 15 amino acids. V gave up 0 bases and J gave up 5 bases; unmatched junction bases: 3. Germline CDR1 and CDR2: MNHNY and SVGAGI (reference sequence).

V gene TRBV19 combines with J gene TRBJ2-7, with TRBD2 identical over 7 bases. The V and J ends lost 5 bases and 3 bases, in that order; junction bases with no gene match: 7. The CDR3 runs to 14 residues. CDR1 and CDR2 (germline): LNHDA, SQIVND (reference sequence). Here the CDR3 reads CASSPGGRNYEQYF. CDR3 coding DNA: TGTGCCAGTAGTCCGGGGGGACGGAACTACGAGCAGTACTTC. The full variable domain, its missing parts supplied by reference TRBV19 and TRBJ2-7, is DGGITQSPKYLFRKEGQNVTLSCEQNLNHDAMYWYRQDPGQGLRLIYYSQIVNDFQKGDIAEGYSVSREKKESFPLTVTSAQKNPTAFYLCASSPGGRNYEQYFGPGTRLTVT.

This clone came up once. This sequence joins TRBV11-1 and TRBJ2-5; D gene unclear. Trimming left V 1 base short and J 4 bases short, with 7 bases between. The CDR3 runs to 13 residues. Germline V gene data show CDR1 as SGHAT and CDR2 as FQDESV (reference sequence). DNA of the CDR3: TGTGCCAGCAGCTTAGGTGATGCAGAGACCCAGTACTTC. It codes for CASSLGDAETQYF.

DNA of the CDR3: TGTGCCAGCTCTCCCTCCGGGCGCTCCTACGAGCAGTACTTC. The encoded protein is CASSPSGRSYEQYF. The chain employs TRBV18 and TRBJ2-7; no firm D call. In germline, CDR1 is KGHSH, CDR2 LQKENI. There are 14 residues in the CDR3. Trimming shortened V by 6 bases and J by 0 bases, and 12 bases separated the two germline ends.

This clone appeared a few times. The chain employs TRBV7-9 and TRBJ2-1; 12 nucleotides match TRBD2. With V trimmed by 5 bases and J by 7 bases, 3 bases remained unmatched. Germline assignment: CDR1 SEHNR and CDR2 FQNEAQ (reference sequence). The CDR3 is 14 amino acids. The CDR3 sequence is CASSPGLAGNEQFF. The CDR3, as DNA: TGTGCCAGCAGCCCTGGACTAGCGGGGAATGAGCAGTTCTTC.

J is TRBJ2-7 and V is TRBV7-2; D perhaps matches TRBD1 (6 bases). V lost 1 base, J lost 4 bases, and 8 bases lay in between. From germline, CDR1 is SGHTA and CDR2 FQGNSA. CDR3 length: 13 amino acids. CDR3 in amino acids: CASSLGQEYEQYF. The CDR3 nucleotides are TGTGCCAGCAGCTTAGGACAGGAGTACGAGCAGTACTTC.

The J gene is TRBJ1-4, the V gene TRBV25-1; D is ambiguous. The length of the CDR3 is 11 residues. Germline CDR1 and CDR2: MGHDK and SYGVNS. The germline V and J ends were trimmed by 6 bases and 12 bases, with 11 bases remaining between them. CDR3 sequence: CASREGFELFF. The CDR3 DNA sequence: TGTGCCAGCAGGGAGGGTTTTGAACTGTTTTTT.

J is TRBJ1-4 and V is TRBV7-9; D is uncertain. The CDR3 sequence is 14 residues long. V was trimmed by 5 bases and J by 3 bases, leaving 10 bases between them. Germline V CDR1 and CDR2: SEHNR, FQNEAQ (reference sequence). The CDR3 loop is CASSPNQANEKLFF. As DNA, the CDR3 is TGTGCCAGCAGCCCGAACCAAGCTAATGAAAAACTGTTTTTT. Full variable domain (missing parts from reference TRBV7-9 and TRBJ1-4): DTGVSQNPRHKITKRGQNVTFRCDPISEHNRLYWYRQTLGQGPEFLTYFQNEAQLEKSRLLSDRFSAERPKGSFSTLEIQRTEQGDSAMYLCASSPNQANEKLFFGSGTQLSVL.

The chain carries TRBV10-3 and TRBJ2-1, with a tentative D call TRBD2 (5 bases). CDR3 length equals 14 residues. Germline CDR1 and CDR2: ENHRY and SYGVKD. Deletions cut 2 bases from V and 7 bases from J, with 12 bases between. The CDR3 sequence is CAISERPAGNEQFF. CDR3 sequence (DNA): TGTGCCATCAGTGAGAGACCGGCGGGTAATGAGCAGTTCTTC.

Notes on this clone: Other DNA sequences in this specimen translate into the identical CDR3. The chain uses TRBV5-1 and TRBJ2-1; TRBD1 matches at 10 bases. The CDR3 length is 14 residues. The V segment lost 5 bases and the J segment 4 bases; nucleotides outside the gene matches: 3. CDR1 is SGHRS, CDR2 YFSETQ, per germline. Written as DNA, the CDR3 is TGCGCCAGCAGTCCGGGACAGGGGTACAATGAGCAGTTCTTC. Its protein is CASSPGQGYNEQFF.

This clone appeared once. The J gene is TRBJ2-3, the V gene TRBV11-3; 7 bases map to TRBD2. The CDR3 has 13 amino acids. Germline V gives CDR1 SGHNT, CDR2 YENEEA. The V and J ends lost 9 bases and 2 bases, in that order; junction bases with no gene match: 5. The CDR3 nucleotides read TGTGCCAGTACCGGGACTAACACAGATACGCAGTATTTT. Its translation: CASTGTNTDTQYF.

The genes are TRBV7-2 and TRBJ2-5; 12 nucleotides match TRBD2. This CDR3 contains 17 residues. Germline values: CDR1 SGHTA, CDR2 FQGNSA. V lost 5 bases and J lost 5; bases outside the gene matches: 12. Here the CDR3 reads CASSPRLAGAPGETQYF. The DNA of the CDR3 is TGTGCCAGCAGCCCACGACTAGCGGGGGCACCTGGGGAGACCCAGTACTTC.

The chain recombines TRBV10-3 with TRBJ1-6; TRBD1 is a possible D gene (6 bases). CDR1 and CDR2 from the germline V gene are ENHRY and SYGVKD. V shed 0 bases and J shed 6 bases, with 12 bases lying between them. CDR3 size: 16 residues. Here the CDR3 reads CAISESGGGPNSPLHF. The CDR3 nucleotides are TGTGCCATCAGTGAGTCAGGGGGGGGACCTAATTCACCCCTCCACTTT.

The chain has TRBV11-2 and TRBJ2-7; D uncertain. Germline V lookup: CDR1 SGHAT, CDR2 FQNNGV. This CDR3 has 14 amino acids. The V end was cut by 5 bases, the J end by 2 bases, with 13 bases between. DNA for the CDR3: TGTGCCAGCAGCCCGGGCCTTCTGACCTACGAGCAGTACTTC. The encoded protein is CASSPGLLTYEQYF.

The V call is TRBV4-2, the J call TRBJ1-1, with D unresolved. V shed 0 bases and J shed 3 bases, with 14 bases lying between them. This CDR3 has 16 residues. Germline assignment: CDR1 LGHNA and CDR2 YNFKEQ. The CDR3 loop reads CASSQDPGYGDTEAFF. The DNA of the CDR3 is TGTGCCAGCAGCCAAGATCCGGGTTATGGGGACACTGAAGCTTTCTTT.

The chain joins TRBV5-4 to TRBJ1-1; D possibly corresponds to TRBD1 (5 bases). Germline V lookup: CDR1 SGHNT, CDR2 YYREEE (reference sequence). This CDR3 is 14 amino acids long. V was trimmed by 1 base and J by 3 bases, leaving 10 bases between them. The DNA of the CDR3 is TGTGCCAGCAGCTTGCGACAGAGGGACACTGAAGCTTTCTTT. Its translation is CASSLRQRDTEAFF.